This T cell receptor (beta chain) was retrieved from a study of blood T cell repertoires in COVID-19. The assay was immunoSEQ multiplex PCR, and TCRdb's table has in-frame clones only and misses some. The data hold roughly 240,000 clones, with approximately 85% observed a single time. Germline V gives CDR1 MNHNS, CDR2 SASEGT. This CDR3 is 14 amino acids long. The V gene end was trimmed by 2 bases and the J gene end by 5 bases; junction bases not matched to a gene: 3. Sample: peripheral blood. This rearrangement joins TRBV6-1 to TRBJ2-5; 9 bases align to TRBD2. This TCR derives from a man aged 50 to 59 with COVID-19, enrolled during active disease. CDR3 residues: CASSESRGGETQYF. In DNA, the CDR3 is TGTGCCAGCAGTGAATCGCGGGGGGGGGAGACCCAGTACTTC.